This passage covers 31 T cell receptor beta chains from one sample sequenced in a study of CXCR3-negative and CXCR3-positive naive CD8 T cells. General observations from the study: For CXCR3-positive naive cells, TRB CDR3s were more hydrophobic than those of CXCR3-negative naive cells.

Antigens of these TCRs are unknown. The study made its TRB cDNA libraries by 5' RACE, adding UMI labels. From the 5' RACE reads, TCRdb lists one entry per CDR3 protein and no DNA. This repertoire includes tens of thousands of distinct CDR3 sequences. Sequenced input: naive CXCR3+ CD8+ T cells from blood. The subset was: CD45RO-CCR7+CD27+CD95- naive CD8+ T cells expressing CXCR3 (TNR3+). These receptors were collected from a human donor in good health. Some clones in this sample may be carry-over from other donors' samples.

The rearrangement links TRBV14 to TRBJ2-1; TCRdb's assignment of TRBD1 cannot be checked, as there is no DNA. Looked up from germline, CDR1 is SGHDN and CDR2 is FVKESK. This CDR3 region has 14 residues. The CDR3 loop is CASSQERTGDEQFF.

The chain has TRBV27 and TRBJ2-1; TCRdb gives TRBD2 as the D gene, but with no DNA this cannot be confirmed. The CDR3 covers 16 residues. Per germline, CDR1 MNHEY and CDR2 SMNVEV (reference sequence). CDR3: CASSLTAGTSYNEQFF.

The chain couples TRBV7-9 to TRBJ1-5; TCRdb returns TRBD1, unconfirmable since there is no DNA. Per the germline V gene, CDR1 is SEHNR and CDR2 is FQNEAQ (reference sequence). The CDR3 spans 13 residues. CDR3 sequence reads: CARLTGGHQPQHF.

The chain employs TRBV28 and TRBJ2-5; there is no DNA to check the TCRdb D call of TRBD2. The CDR3 is made up of 16 amino acids. Germline assignment: CDR1 MDHEN and CDR2 SYDVKM. CDR3 sequence: CASSLSSGGAWETQYF.

The gene calls are TRBV7-3 and TRBJ2-1; TCRdb names TRBD2, which stays unverified in the absence of DNA. The CDR3 is 16 amino acids. Germline V CDR1 and CDR2: SGHTA, FQGTGA. CDR3: CASSFRRTSGNNEQFF.

V gene TRBV20-1 combines with J gene TRBJ2-7. The CDR3 has 11 amino acids. Looked up from germline, CDR1 is DFQATT and CDR2 is SNEGSKA (reference sequence). The CDR3 sequence: CSARAVYEQYF.

V is TRBV20-1 and J is TRBJ2-1; with no DNA, the TCRdb D assignment of TRBD1 cannot be verified. The CDR3 extends over 13 amino acids. Germline CDR1 reads DFQATT; CDR2 reads SNEGSKA (reference sequence). The CDR3 reads CSAREGVSIEQFF.

The chain links TRBV29-1 to TRBJ2-1; absent DNA, TCRdb's TRBD1 call cannot be checked. This CDR3 comprises 17 residues. Germline CDR1 is SQVTM and CDR2 is ANQGSEA. The CDR3 is CSVGGTELTNSYNEQFF.

The V and J genes are TRBV12-3 or TRBV12-4 and TRBJ2-3; the TCRdb D gene call, TRBD1, has no DNA to confirm it. The CDR3 runs 15 residues. The CDR3 protein is CASRKPGQVTDTQYF.

V and J are TRBV29-1 and TRBJ2-7; TCRdb lists TRBD2, though no DNA is available to test this call. CDR3 length: 15 amino acids. Germline V lookup: CDR1 SQVTM, CDR2 ANQGSEA. The CDR3 sequence is CSALKLAGLSYEQYF.

V is TRBV28 and J is TRBJ2-1; TCRdb indicates TRBD2, and absent DNA this call remains unverified. This CDR3 is 18 amino acids long. The germline gives CDR1 MDHEN, CDR2 SYDVKM. CDR3 protein: CASGGEVAGGYLYNEQFF.

This chain links TRBV3-1 with TRBJ2-5; TCRdb lists TRBD1, though no DNA is available to test this call. The CDR3 loop spans 18 amino acids. Germline CDR1 LGHDT, CDR2 YNNKEL (reference sequence). CDR3 residues: CASSQHPPDRGVRETQYF.

CDR3 sequence reads: CASSQADRPYEQYF. This chain links TRBV6-2 or TRBV6-3 with TRBJ2-7; TCRdb's D call of TRBD1 is untestable without DNA. CDR1 is MNHEY and CDR2 is SVGEGT in the germline V gene. The CDR3 runs 14 residues.

The V call is TRBV29-1, the J call TRBJ2-1; TCRdb designates TRBD2, a call that cannot be tested without DNA. The germline gives CDR1 SQVTM, CDR2 ANQGSEA. The CDR3 covers 16 residues. The CDR3 region is CSVAHRDSEKGNEQFF.

CDR3 in amino acids: CASSVAGGLEQYF. This rearrangement joins TRBV2 to TRBJ2-7; the TCRdb call, TRBD2, lacks DNA for checking. Germline V gene sequence: CDR1 SNHLY, CDR2 FYNNEI. The CDR3 runs to 13 residues.

This chain links TRBV20-1 with TRBJ2-7; the D call from TCRdb, TRBD1, cannot be confirmed without DNA. Germline assignment: CDR1 DFQATT and CDR2 SNEGSKA (reference sequence). This CDR3 spans 15 amino acids. The CDR3 spells CSARDGGGVTYEQYF.

V usage is TRBV4-1 and J usage is TRBJ1-6; TCRdb indicates TRBD1, and absent DNA this call remains unverified. Germline lookup yields CDR1 MGHRA and CDR2 YSYEKL. The CDR3 is 16 residues long. The CDR3 spells CASGQPGQSRDSPLHF.

The chain couples TRBV14 to TRBJ2-6; with no DNA, the TCRdb D assignment of TRBD1 cannot be verified. Germline values: CDR1 SGHDN, CDR2 FVKESK. This CDR3 region has 18 residues. The CDR3 here is CASRPGPQPTSGANVLTF. Full variable domain (rest looked up from reference TRBV14 and TRBJ2-6): EAGVTQFPSHSVIEKGQTVTLRCDPISGHDNLYWYRRVMGKEIKFLLHFVKESKQDESGMPNNRFLAERTGGTYSTLKVQPAELEDSGVYFCASRPGPQPTSGANVLTFGAGSRLTVL.

The J gene is TRBJ2-5, the V gene TRBV18. This CDR3 is 15 amino acids long. CDR1 KGHSH and CDR2 LQKENI come from the germline V gene. The CDR3 reads CASSPLRLTSETQYF.

V usage is TRBV3-1 and J usage is TRBJ2-7. The CDR3 totals 13 residues. Germline-derived CDR1 and CDR2 are LGHDT and YNNKEL (reference sequence). The CDR3 region is CASSHRPAYEQYF.

The V call is TRBV4-3, the J call TRBJ1-3; the D call from TCRdb, TRBD1, cannot be confirmed without DNA. CDR3 size: 13 residues. Germline lookup yields CDR1 LGHNA and CDR2 YSLEER. CDR3 residues: CASSQDTGATIYF.

The rearrangement joins TRBV7-9 to TRBJ2-7; the TCRdb call, TRBD2, lacks DNA for checking. Per germline, CDR1 SEHNR and CDR2 FQNEAQ (reference sequence). The CDR3 contains 15 residues. The chain's CDR3 is CASRLTSGAAYEQYF.

The chain joins TRBV6-2 or TRBV6-3 to TRBJ2-5; with no DNA, the TCRdb D assignment of TRBD1 cannot be verified. CDR1 is MNHEY, CDR2 SVGEGT, per germline. This CDR3 spans 16 amino acids. CDR3: CASSPSDRAYQETQYF.

The CDR3 spells CSARVGDNYGYTF. V usage is TRBV20-1 and J usage is TRBJ1-2; the D call of TRBD1 rests on TCRdb alone, since no DNA is present to check it. CDR1 DFQATT and CDR2 SNEGSKA come from the germline V gene (reference sequence). There are 13 residues in the CDR3.

The chain joins TRBV28 to TRBJ2-3; TCRdb selects TRBD1, and the lack of DNA leaves this call unchecked. The CDR3 loop spans 17 amino acids. Germline V gives CDR1 MDHEN, CDR2 SYDVKM. CDR3 sequence: CASSPTTWDGITDTQYF.

The chain uses TRBV25-1 and TRBJ2-5; TCRdb names TRBD2, which stays unverified in the absence of DNA. The germline gives CDR1 MGHDK, CDR2 SYGVNS. The CDR3 loop spans 15 amino acids. CDR3 sequence reads: CASSEPASAEETQYF.

The chain is built from TRBV4-1 and TRBJ2-2; with no DNA, the TCRdb D assignment of TRBD1 cannot be verified. Per the germline V gene, CDR1 is MGHRA and CDR2 is YSYEKL. CDR3 length equals 14 residues. The CDR3 is CASSQIGTTGELFF.

This rearrangement joins TRBV4-1 to TRBJ1-1. CDR3 size: 11 residues. Germline V gene data show CDR1 as MGHRA and CDR2 as YSYEKL. CDR3 sequence reads: CASSHYTEAFF.

The V gene is TRBV4-1, the J gene TRBJ2-1; lacking DNA, the TRBD2 call made by TCRdb goes unchecked. Germline V gives CDR1 MGHRA, CDR2 YSYEKL. The CDR3 spans 16 residues. CDR3 residues: CASSQDQVAGTREQFF.

This rearrangement joins TRBV6-5 to TRBJ2-1; TCRdb picks TRBD2, but there is no DNA to check that call. The germline gives CDR1 MNHEY, CDR2 SVGAGI. The CDR3 is made up of 15 amino acids. This chain's CDR3 is CASSHKLAGEDEQFF.

The J gene is TRBJ2-5, the V gene TRBV9; TCRdb designates TRBD1, a call that cannot be tested without DNA. CDR3 size: 16 residues. Germline loops: CDR1 SGDLS, CDR2 YYNGEE. This CDR3 is CASSVSSRDSLKTQYF.